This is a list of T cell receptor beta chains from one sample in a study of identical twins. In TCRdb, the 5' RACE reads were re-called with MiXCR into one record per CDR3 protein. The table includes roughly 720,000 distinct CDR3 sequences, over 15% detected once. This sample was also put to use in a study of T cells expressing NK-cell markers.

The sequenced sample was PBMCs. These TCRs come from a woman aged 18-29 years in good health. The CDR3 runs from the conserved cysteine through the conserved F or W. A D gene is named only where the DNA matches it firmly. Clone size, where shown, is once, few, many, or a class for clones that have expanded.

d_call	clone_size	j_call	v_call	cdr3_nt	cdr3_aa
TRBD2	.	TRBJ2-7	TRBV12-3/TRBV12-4	TGTGCCAGCAGACTAGCGGAGGCCTACGAGCAGTACTTC	CASRLAEAYEQYF
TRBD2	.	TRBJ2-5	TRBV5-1	TGCGCCAGCGGGACTAGCATCGGGGAGACCCAGTACTTC	CASGTSIGETQYF
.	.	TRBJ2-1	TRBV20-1	TGCAGTGCTAGCATGATAGAAGACGATGAGCAGTTCTTC	CSASMIEDDEQFF
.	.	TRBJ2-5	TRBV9	TGTGCCAGCAGCGCGACCAGAGAGACCCAGTACTTC	CASSATRETQYF
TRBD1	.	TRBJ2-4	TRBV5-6	TGTGCCAGCAGCTCGGACAGGATGGACATTCAGTACTTC	CASSSDRMDIQYF
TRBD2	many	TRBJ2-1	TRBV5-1	TGCGCCAGCAGCTTGGCAGTAGCGGGAGGGCCTGGTGAAAATGAGCAGTTCTTC	CASSLAVAGGPGENEQFF
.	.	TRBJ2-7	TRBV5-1	TGCGCCAGCAGCTCTATATCAGGGGCCCCCAACGAGCAGTACTTC	CASSSISGAPNEQYF
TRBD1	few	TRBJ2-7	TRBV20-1	TGCAGTGCTAGCAGGGGGATCACCTACGAGCAGTACTTC	CSASRGITYEQYF
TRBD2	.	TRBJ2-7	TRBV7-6	TGTGCCAGCAGCCCCCGGGTCAAGACTAGCGGTTGGAACGAGCAGTACTTC	CASSPRVKTSGWNEQYF
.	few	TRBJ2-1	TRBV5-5	TGTGCCAGCAGCTTTCGGGTCTCCTACAATGAGCAGTTCTTC	CASSFRVSYNEQFF
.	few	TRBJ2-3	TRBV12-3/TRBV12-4	TGTGCCAGCAGTCACGGTGGGCCCGCAGATACGCAGTATTTT	CASSHGGPADTQYF
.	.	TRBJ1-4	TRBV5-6	TGTGCCAGCAGCTTGAGCCGGCCATCCGAAAAACTGTTTTTT	CASSLSRPSEKLFF
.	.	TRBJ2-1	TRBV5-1	TGCGCCAGCAGCGACCTGACTGGCGCGGATATCTATGAGCAGTTCTTC	CASSDLTGADIYEQFF
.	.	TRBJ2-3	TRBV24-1	TGTGCCACCAGTGCCAGTGGCGGCACAGATACGCAGTATTTT	CATSASGGTDTQYF
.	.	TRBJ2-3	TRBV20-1	TGCAGTGCTAGCCCAGGGTTGAGAACAGATACGCAGTATTTT	CSASPGLRTDTQYF
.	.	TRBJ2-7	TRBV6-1	TGTGCCAGCAGTCGACGGCCCGCAGGGTCCTTTTACGAGCAGTACTTC	CASSRRPAGSFYEQYF
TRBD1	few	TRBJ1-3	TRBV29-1	TGCAGCGCAGAACAGGGGACCTCTGGAAACACCATATATTTT	CSAEQGTSGNTIYF
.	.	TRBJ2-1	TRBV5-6	TGTGCCAGCAACCTCGGAGGGATAAGCTCCTACAATGAGCAGTTCTTC	CASNLGGISSYNEQFF
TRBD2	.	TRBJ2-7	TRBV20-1	TGCAGTGCTACTACTAGCGGAACCTACGAGCAGTACTTC	CSATTSGTYEQYF
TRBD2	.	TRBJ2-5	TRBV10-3	TGTGCCATCAGTCCCTCCCTAGCGGAGATGTACCAAGAGACCCAGTACTTC	CAISPSLAEMYQETQYF
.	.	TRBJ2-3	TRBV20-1	TGCAGTGCTAGCAATCTACCCATCACAGATACGCAGTATTTT	CSASNLPITDTQYF
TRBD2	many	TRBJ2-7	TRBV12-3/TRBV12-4	TGTGCCAGCAACCTCGGAGCGGGGGGTCCCGAGCAGTACTTC	CASNLGAGGPEQYF
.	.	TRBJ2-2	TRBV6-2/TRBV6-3	TGTGCCAGCAAAGCCGGGGAGCTGTTTTTT	CASKAGELFF
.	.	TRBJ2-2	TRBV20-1	TGCAGTGCTACGGTTCGGGATCAGGGCACCGGGGAGCTGTTTTTT	CSATVRDQGTGELFF
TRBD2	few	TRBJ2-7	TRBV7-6	TGTGCCAGCAGCTACGTAGCGGGGTCCTACGAGCAGTACTTC	CASSYVAGSYEQYF
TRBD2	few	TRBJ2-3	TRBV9	TGTGCCAGCGGTGGACTAGCGGGTCACACAGATACGCAGTATTTT	CASGGLAGHTDTQYF
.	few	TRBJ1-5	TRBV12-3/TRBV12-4	TGTGCCAGCAGTTTAGCGTTGGGGGAAAATCAGCCCCAGCATTTT	CASSLALGENQPQHF
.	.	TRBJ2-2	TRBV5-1	TGCGCCAGCAGCTTCCCGTTGGACACCGGGGAGCTGTTTTTT	CASSFPLDTGELFF
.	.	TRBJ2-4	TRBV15	TGTGCCACCAGCAGAGGACCAGGGAGTCTAGCCAAAAACATTCAGTACTTC	CATSRGPGSLAKNIQYF
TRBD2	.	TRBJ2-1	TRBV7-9	TGTGCCAGCAGTGCTGGACTAGCGGGAATCGGGGATGAGCAGTTCTTC	CASSAGLAGIGDEQFF
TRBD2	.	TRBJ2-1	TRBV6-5	TGTGCCAGCGCCAGCGGGAGGGCCCCACTGTTCTTC	CASASGRAPLFF
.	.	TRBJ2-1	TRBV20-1	TGCAGTGTCCTCGGTAAGAGGGCATACAATGAGCAGTTCTTC	CSVLGKRAYNEQFF
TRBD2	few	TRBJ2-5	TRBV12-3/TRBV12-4	TGTGCCAGCAGTTTACGAGCGGGGGGTTTTGAGACCCAGTACTTC	CASSLRAGGFETQYF
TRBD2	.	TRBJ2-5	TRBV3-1	TGTGCCAGCAGCCAGCTAGCGGCTGGGCCACAGAAGACCCAGTACTTC	CASSQLAAGPQKTQYF
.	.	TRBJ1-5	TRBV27	TGTGCCAGCAGGGGGTGGGGGATGAGCAATCAGCCCCAGCATTTT	CASRGWGMSNQPQHF
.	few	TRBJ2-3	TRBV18	TGTGCCAGCTCACTAGACTACGGCACAGATACGCAGTATTTT	CASSLDYGTDTQYF
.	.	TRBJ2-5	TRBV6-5	TGTGCCAGCAGTTACGGGCAGACAATAGGGACCCAGTACTTC	CASSYGQTIGTQYF
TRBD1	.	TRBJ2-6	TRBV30	TGTGCCTGTCAACCGGGACAGGGCTACTCTGGGGCCAACGTCCTGACTTTC	CACQPGQGYSGANVLTF
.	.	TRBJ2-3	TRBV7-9	TGTGCCAGCAGCTTAGAGGGACGCCAAGATACGCAGTATTTT	CASSLEGRQDTQYF
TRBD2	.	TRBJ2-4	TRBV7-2	TGTGCCAGCAGCGCCGGGAGGGCCAAAAACATTCAGTACTTC	CASSAGRAKNIQYF
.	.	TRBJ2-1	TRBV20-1	TGCTGTGCTAGAGCCTCTTACGAGGGGTCCGCGGGCGAGCAGTTCTTC	CCARASYEGSAGEQFF
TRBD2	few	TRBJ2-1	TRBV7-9	TGTGCCAGCAGCCCGGGACTAGCGGTGTTCGATGAGCAGTTCTTC	CASSPGLAVFDEQFF
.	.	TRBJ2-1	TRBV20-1	TGCAGTGCTAGAGATAACGAGGCTACCGGAGTTCACGATGAGCAGTTCTTC	CSARDNEATGVHDEQFF
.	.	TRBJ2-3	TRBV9	TGTGCCAGCAGCGCCAAGCAGGAACGCGCAGATACGCAGTATTTT	CASSAKQERADTQYF
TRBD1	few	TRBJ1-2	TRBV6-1	TGTGCCAGCAGGCGCGGGATGGACAGGGATAACTATGGCTACACCTTC	CASRRGMDRDNYGYTF
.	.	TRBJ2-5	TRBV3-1	TGTGCCAGCAGCCAAGGGACGGTCAGGGCCCAGTACTTC	CASSQGTVRAQYF
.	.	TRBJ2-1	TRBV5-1	TGCGCCAGCAGCTTGGTAGGTTGGGGTGAGCAGTTCTTC	CASSLVGWGEQFF
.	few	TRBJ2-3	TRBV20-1	TGCAGTGCTCGCTATTATGATACGCAGTATTTT	CSARYYDTQYF
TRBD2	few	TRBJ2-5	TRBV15	TGTGCCACCAGCAGAGAACATAGCGGGGCGGCGGAGACCCAGTACTTC	CATSREHSGAAETQYF
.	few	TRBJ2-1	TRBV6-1	TGTGCCAGCAGTACGCTCGGGGTAAGGGAGCAGTTCTTC	CASSTLGVREQFF
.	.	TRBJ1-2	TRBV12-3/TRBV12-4	TGTGCCAGCAGTTTTCGGCGACAGTTATATGGCTACACCTTC	CASSFRRQLYGYTF
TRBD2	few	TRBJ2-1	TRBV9	TGTGCCAGCAGCCCTGATCGAATAGCGGGGCCCTGGTCCTACAATGAGCAGTTCTTC	CASSPDRIAGPWSYNEQFF
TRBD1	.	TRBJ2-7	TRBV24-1	TGTGCCACCAGCCCCGGGACAGGTGCCAAGCAGTACTTC	CATSPGTGAKQYF
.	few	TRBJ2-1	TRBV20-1	TGCAGTGCTAAGGACAGAGAAGACTACAATGAGCAGTTCTTC	CSAKDREDYNEQFF
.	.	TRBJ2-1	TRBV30	TGTGCCTGGAGTGTGGTAGCGGCCTACAATGAGCAGTTCTTC	CAWSVVAAYNEQFF
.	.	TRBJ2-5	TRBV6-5	TGTGCCAGCAGTTACTCGGGCCTTAAAGAGACCCAGTACTTC	CASSYSGLKETQYF
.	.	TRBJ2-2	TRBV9	TGTGCCAGCAGCGTAGGGGCGGGGTTCACCGGGGAGCTGTTTTTT	CASSVGAGFTGELFF
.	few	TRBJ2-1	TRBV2	TGTGCCAGCAGTGAAGCCAGGAGCCAAGCCCGTGAGCAGTTCTTC	CASSEARSQAREQFF
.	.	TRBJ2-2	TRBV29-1	TGCAGCGTTGGAGACGGGGAGCTGTTTTTT	CSVGDGELFF
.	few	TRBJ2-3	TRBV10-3	TGTGCCATCAGTGTTGGGGAAGACACAGATACGCAGTATTTT	CAISVGEDTDTQYF